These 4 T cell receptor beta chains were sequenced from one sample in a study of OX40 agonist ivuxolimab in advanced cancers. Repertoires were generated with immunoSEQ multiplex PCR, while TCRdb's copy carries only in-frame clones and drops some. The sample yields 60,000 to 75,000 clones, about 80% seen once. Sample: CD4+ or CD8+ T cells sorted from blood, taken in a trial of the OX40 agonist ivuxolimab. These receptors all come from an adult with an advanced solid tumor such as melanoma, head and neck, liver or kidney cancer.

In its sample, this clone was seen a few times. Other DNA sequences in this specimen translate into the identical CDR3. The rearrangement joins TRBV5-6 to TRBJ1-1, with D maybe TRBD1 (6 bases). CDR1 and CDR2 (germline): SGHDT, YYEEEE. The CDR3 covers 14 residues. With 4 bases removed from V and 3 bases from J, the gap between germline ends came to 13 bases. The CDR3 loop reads CASSVGQSDTEAFF. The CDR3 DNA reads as TGTGCCAGCAGCGTAGGACAGTCGGACACTGAAGCTTTCTTT.

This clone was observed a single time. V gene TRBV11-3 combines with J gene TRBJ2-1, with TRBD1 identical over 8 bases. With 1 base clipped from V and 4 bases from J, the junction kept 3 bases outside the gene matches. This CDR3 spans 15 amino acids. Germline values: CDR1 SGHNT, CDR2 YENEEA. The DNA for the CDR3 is TGTGCCAGCAGCTTAGGGACAGGGACATACAATGAGCAGTTCTTC. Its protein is CASSLGTGTYNEQFF.

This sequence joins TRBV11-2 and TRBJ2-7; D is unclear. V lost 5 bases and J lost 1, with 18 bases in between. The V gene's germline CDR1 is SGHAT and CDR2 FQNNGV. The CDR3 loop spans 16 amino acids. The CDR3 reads CASSPGIRRRSYEQYF. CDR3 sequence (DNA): TGTGCCAGCAGCCCTGGGATACGCAGGAGATCCTACGAGCAGTACTTC.

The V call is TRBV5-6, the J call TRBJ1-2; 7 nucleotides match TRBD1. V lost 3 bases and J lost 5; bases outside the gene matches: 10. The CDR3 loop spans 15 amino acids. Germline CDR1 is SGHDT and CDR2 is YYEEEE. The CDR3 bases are TGTGCCAGCAGCTATCGACAGGGTGGAGTATATGGCTACACCTTC. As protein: CASSYRQGGVYGYTF.